This entry is about one TCR beta chain. Antigen: not known. This CDR3 has 14 amino acids. The V end lost 3 bases, the J end lost 5 bases, and 13 bases lay between the germline ends. CDR1 is SGHAT, CDR2 FQNNGV, per germline. This record comes from a study of T cell responses to AZD1222 COVID-19 vaccine. As for the study in general: Timing groups of about 4 and about 12 weeks for second doses were pooled.

Study outcomes and limitations: A reported finding is that nearly half of spike-specific TCRs target unmutated variant regions. Researchers took repertoire samples only after the peak T cell response had come.

TCRdb's copy holds only in-frame clones and misses some; the assay was immunoSEQ multiplex PCR. This table has over 100,000 clones, 88% appearing once. The TCR sequence derives from an adult in good health. This chain links TRBV11-2 with TRBJ1-1, with D unresolved. Sample: peripheral blood, taken on day 0 of AZD1222 vaccination. CDR3: CASSFAGRETEAFF. The CDR3 nucleotides read TGTGCCAGCAGCTTCGCGGGCCGTGAGACTGAAGCTTTCTTT.